This TCR beta chain was observed in a study of blood T cell repertoires in COVID-19 (dated by TCRdb to about 2020). Turning to the overall study: Collaborator samples came from the United States, Italy and Spain and covered acute and convalescent phases of COVID-19. Samples came from the ongoing ImmuneRACE study (first 160 participants) plus 1,254 subjects from 6 global collaborators. Nearly every sample came with metadata listing a de-identified subject ID, COVID-19 status, age in years and sex. HLA class I and class II types, where available, came from metadata supplied by the sample provider rather than from assay-based typing. Subjects who had been exposed to COVID-19, were actively infected with it, or had recovered from it provided the deeply sampled blood TCRbeta repertoires that made up the dataset. The repertoires were released in a freely available public database meant as a resource for research on the immune response to SARS-CoV-2. The prospective study material was composed of cDNA or gDNA derived from T cells, B-cell-depleted T cells, or PBMCs. Study-level results and caveats: The amount of clinical and demographic metadata varied by source and participant and was provided uncurated.

TCRbeta CDR3 regions were amplified from genomic DNA by means of the immunoSEQ Assay, a bias-controlled multiplex PCR. The paper's processing steps were these. The number of nucleated cells in each sample was estimated by amplification of reference gene primers within the assay. To quantify the absolute abundance of each unique TCRbeta CDR3 rearrangement, sequence reads were collapsed and filtered. Productive Simpson clonality was computed per sample as the square root of Simpson's diversity index over productive rearrangements. In TCRdb, the immuneACCESS table is reduced to in-frame sequences with V and J assigned. These tables do not hold every clone; where another copy was compared, an unresolved V gene accounts for under half, and the others remain unexplained. V, J and clone size are taken as reported in that table, and D and trimming were inferred from the DNA itself. Here the sample has about 300,000 clones; roughly 90% occur a single time. About 2.2% of the sample comes from the top ten.

V is trimmed back by 4 bases and J by 3 bases, and the junction contains 3 bases that no gene match accounts for. The cysteine opens and the phenylalanine closes a CDR3 of 14 amino acids. Only the CDR3 DNA stays, 42 bases, in frame from base 1. In the germline V gene, CDR1 corresponds to MNHEY and CDR2 to SVGAGI. In Seattle, one collaborating source enrolled patients while the infection was active and tracked those patients longitudinally over the course of disease. Collaborating institutions collected whole blood in K2EDTA tubes following their own protocols. For TCRbeta analysis, collaborators shipped samples in one of three forms: frozen whole blood, isolated PBMCs, or DNA extracted from either of those sample types. This clone was counted between two and nine times. Its specific antigen is unknown. Within one base of it there is no much larger clone, and no base qualities were kept.

Sequencing input: peripheral blood. The chain joins TRBV6-5 to TRBJ2-1; 7 bases in the junction line up with TRBD2. This sequence originates from a woman younger than 45 with COVID-19, enrolled during active disease. The DNA reads as follows: TGTGCCAGCAGTTCAAGCGGGGACTACAATGAGCAGTTCTTC. Translated, it gives CASSSSGDYNEQFF.